This T cell receptor beta chain was found in a study of beta chain features in type 1 diabetes. The study, taken as a whole, reports: Naive, central memory and Treg TCRB repertoires appeared more alike in patients than in healthy donors. All four CD4+ subsets from Type 1 diabetes patients carried moderately but significantly shorter TCRB CDR3s. VDJ junctions sequenced from type 1 diabetes patients showed fewer insertions and more deletions.

Researchers reported sorting CD4+ naive, central memory, regulatory and stem cell-like memory cells via CD45RO/CCR7/CD25/CD127/CD95/CD27. The CDR3 length is 16 residues. Unmatched junction bases numbered 6, after V lost 2 bases and J lost 2 bases. Germline V gene data show CDR1 as SGDLS and CDR2 as YYNGEE. Turning to this clone: Its target is not known.

cDNA synthesis used the whole RNA isolate, giving expressed TCRB sequences. About 3.57 million reads, on average, came from each naive, central memory and regulatory T cell sample. Some clones are missing from TCRdb's copy, which holds only in-frame ones; the method was immunoSEQ multiplex PCR. Of around 710,000 clones listed, around 11% were seen once; the top ten hold more than 0.095%. The sequenced material came from naive CD4+ T cells from blood. This clonotype originated in a man aged 25-40 years with type 1 diabetes. V gene TRBV9 combines with J gene TRBJ1-4; 7 bases are shared with TRBD1. The CDR3 is CASSVRGTATNEKLFF. The CDR3 nucleotides are TGTGCCAGCAGCGTCAGGGGGACAGCTACTAATGAAAAACTGTTTTTT.